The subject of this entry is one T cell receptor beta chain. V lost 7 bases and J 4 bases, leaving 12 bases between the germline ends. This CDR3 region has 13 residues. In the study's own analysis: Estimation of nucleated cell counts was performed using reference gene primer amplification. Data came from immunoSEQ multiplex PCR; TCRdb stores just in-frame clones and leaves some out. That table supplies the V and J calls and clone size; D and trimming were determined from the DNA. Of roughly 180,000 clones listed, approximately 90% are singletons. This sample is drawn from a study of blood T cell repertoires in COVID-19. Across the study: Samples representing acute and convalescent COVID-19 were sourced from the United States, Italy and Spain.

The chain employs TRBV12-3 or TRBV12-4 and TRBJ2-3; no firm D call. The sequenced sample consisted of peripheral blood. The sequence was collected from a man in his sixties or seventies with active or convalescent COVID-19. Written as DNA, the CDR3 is TGTGCCAGCAACCTCGCGCACGCAGATACGCAGTATTTT. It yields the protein CASNLAHADTQYF.